The present T cell receptor (beta chain) was sequenced within a study of shared clonotypes between healthy human individuals. Across the whole study: The composition of the donors was a couple of women and a few men aged 18 to 49. Overall study findings and caveats: Rarefaction revealed incomplete sorted-subset sequencing despite large depth. Naive subsets, compared against memory subsets, generally had larger estimated richness values.

The protocol was immunoSEQ multiplex PCR, while the TCRdb copy is restricted to in-frame clones and leaves out a portion. This repertoire shows about 2.4 million clones, approximately 92% found once; its top ten account for around 0.14%. The germline V gene encodes CDR1 SEHNR and CDR2 FQNEAQ (reference sequence). Between the trimmed V and J ends, which lost 3 bases and 4 bases, there was a span of 10 bases. The CDR3 is 15 residues long. Notes on this clone: Its antigen is still unknown.

The receptor's source is a man aged 18 to 35 in good health. V and J are TRBV7-9 and TRBJ2-6, with D possibly matching TRBD1 (5 bases). Source material: naive CD4+ T cells sorted from blood. Subset noted: CD45RA+ positively selected. CDR3 loop: CASSFRAAGANVLTF. The CDR3 nucleotides are TGTGCCAGCAGCTTCAGGGCCGCGGGGGCCAACGTCCTGACTTTC.